These 11 T cell receptor beta chains share one sample of origin, sequenced in a study of blood T cell repertoires in COVID-19. The assay was immunoSEQ multiplex PCR, and TCRdb's table has in-frame clones only and misses some. Seen here are around 67,000 clones, roughly three quarters observed once, and the top ten hold 9.2%. The source material was peripheral blood. The source is a human donor in a cohort sampled during active COVID-19.

This clone has just a few counts. The rearrangement uses TRBV5-1 and TRBJ1-4; tentative D call: TRBD1 (6 bases). The length of the CDR3 is 13 residues. Trimming took 2 bases from V and 8 from J, leaving 10 bases between them. Germline V gene data show CDR1 as SGHRS and CDR2 as YFSETQ. CDR3 DNA sequence: TGCGCCAGCAGCTTCGGGGGGCGGGAAAAACTGTTTTTT. It encodes CASSFGGREKLFF. The whole variable domain, filled in from reference TRBV5-1 and TRBJ1-4, reads KAGVTQTPRYLIKTRGQQVTLSCSPISGHRSVSWYQQTPGQGLQFLFEYFSETQRNKGNFPGRFSGRQFSNSRSEMNVSTLELGDSALYLCASSFGGREKLFFGSGTQLSVL.

The CDR3 DNA reads TGTGCCAGCAGGAGGGACAGGGTGGTCTACGAGCAGTACTTC. This gives the protein CASRRDRVVYEQYF. This chain joins TRBV28 and TRBJ2-7; 9 nucleotides align to TRBD1. V lost 6 bases and J lost 3; bases outside the gene matches: 6. CDR1 is MDHEN and CDR2 is SYDVKM in the germline V gene. This CDR3 is built from 14 residues.

The chain joins TRBV5-1 to TRBJ2-2, with TRBD1 as a possible D gene (5 bases). V was trimmed by 4 bases and J by 6 bases, leaving 10 bases between them. Germline V gene sequence: CDR1 SGHRS, CDR2 YFSETQ. This CDR3 spans 13 amino acids. The CDR3 is CASSRTGAGELFF. In nucleotides, the CDR3 is TGCGCCAGCAGCCGTACAGGTGCCGGGGAGCTGTTTTTT.

In this sample, this clone turned up a few times. This chain connects TRBV27 to TRBJ1-5; D is perhaps TRBD1 (5 bases). There are 15 residues in the CDR3. V lost 6 bases to trimming and J lost 0 bases, with 12 bases between them. Germline V CDR1 and CDR2: MNHEY, SMNVEV (reference sequence). The DNA for the CDR3 is TGTGCCAGCAGGAGGCAGGGTTATAGCAATCAGCCCCAGCATTTT. Encoded protein: CASRRQGYSNQPQHF.

This clone came up many times. The rearrangement joins TRBV29-1 to TRBJ1-2; D might be TRBD1 (5 bases). The CDR3 covers 14 residues. The V gene lost 4 bases and the J gene lost 7 bases, with 19 bases spanning the gap. The germline gives CDR1 SQVTM, CDR2 ANQGSEA. The CDR3 DNA follows: TGCAGCGTTGTTGTGACATCCTCCGGGGGTGGCTACACCTTC. This sequence encodes CSVVVTSSGGGYTF.

The gene calls are TRBV29-1 and TRBJ2-3, with 7 bases matching TRBD2. CDR3 length equals 17 residues. CDR1 and CDR2 from the germline V gene are SQVTM and ANQGSEA. V dropped 4 bases and J dropped 2; count of bases not matched to a gene: 15. In DNA form, the CDR3 reads TGCAGCGTTGTTACGGCTAGCGGAAGAGGATACACAGATACGCAGTATTTT. Translated, it gives CSVVTASGRGYTDTQYF.

The J gene is TRBJ2-7, the V gene TRBV4-2; the D gene is possibly TRBD2 (6 bases). Germline loops: CDR1 LGHNA, CDR2 YNFKEQ. The CDR3 is 19 amino acids. The ends were cut back, 1 base at V and 3 bases at J, with 25 bases in the middle. DNA of the CDR3: TGTGCCAGCAGCCAAGTAGGGTGGGCCTCCGGGACTTCAGGCTACGAGCAGTACTTC. Its translation is CASSQVGWASGTSGYEQYF.

As DNA, the CDR3 is TGTGCCAGCAGCCGGGACAGGGTGTCAAACGAGCAGTACTTC. Protein: CASSRDRVSNEQYF. The chain is built from TRBV14 and TRBJ2-7, with 9 bases identical to TRBD1. This CDR3 has 14 residues. Per germline, CDR1 SGHDN and CDR2 FVKESK. V dropped 4 bases and J dropped 5; count of bases not matched to a gene: 6.

This clone was observed many times. The chain carries TRBV27 and TRBJ1-3; TRBD1 might be the D (6 bases). Germline values: CDR1 MNHEY, CDR2 SMNVEV (reference sequence). V shed 8 bases and J shed 0 bases, with 20 bases lying between them. This CDR3 comprises 17 residues. This CDR3 reads CASAQLGGRGSGNTIYF. Here the CDR3 DNA reads TGTGCCAGCGCCCAGTTGGGGGGGCGCGGCTCTGGAAACACCATATATTTT.

The table lists this clone with a few counts. The chain uses TRBV4-1 and TRBJ1-1; 7 bases map to TRBD1. From germline, CDR1 is MGHRA and CDR2 YSYEKL. This CDR3 region has 16 residues. J was trimmed by 10 bases and V by 0 bases; bases with no gene match: 14. CDR3 DNA sequence: TGCGCCAGCAGCCAAGATGTGGTGAAAGGGGGCATAGGAGCTTTCTTT. Translated, it gives CASSQDVVKGGIGAFF.

V usage is TRBV7-8 and J usage is TRBJ1-6; D not certain. From germline, CDR1 is SGHVS and CDR2 FQNEAQ. There are 13 residues in the CDR3. Trimming shortened V by 3 bases and J by 10 bases, and 10 bases separated the two germline ends. The CDR3 DNA follows: TGTGCCAGCAGCTTGAGACAAAACTCACCCCTCCACTTT. As protein: CASSLRQNSPLHF.